The entry below describes one T cell receptor (beta chain). This specimen comes from a study of blood T cell repertoires in COVID-19. Profiled with immunoSEQ multiplex PCR; TCRdb holds only in-frame clones, not every one. The sample holds about 310,000 clones, 89% seen once. The germline V gene encodes CDR1 LGHNA and CDR2 YNFKEQ. The CDR3 has 16 residues. V lost 3 bases and J lost 1; bases outside the gene matches: 5. Participants, about 18 to 100 years old, spanned around 26 US areas. Participants had their cohort set by participant-reported clinical history. The TCR was taken from a woman between 40 and 55 years old who had recovered from COVID-19. The gene calls are TRBV4-2 and TRBJ1-5; 8 nucleotides match TRBD1. Sample: PBMCs or T cells enriched from blood (not recorded which). In DNA, the CDR3 is TGTGCCAGCAGCCACAACAGGGGGAACAGCAATCAGCCCCAGCATTTT. It translates to CASSHNRGNSNQPQHF.